Listed below are T cell receptor beta chains from one sample, sequenced in a study of cytomegalovirus exposure and HLA in healthy donors. The assay was immunoSEQ multiplex PCR, and TCRdb's table has in-frame clones only and misses some. The sample lists a few hundred thousand clones; 65% to 80% were seen once. The specimen was PBMCs. All receptors derive from a man between 35 and 55 years old in good health and CMV-seronegative. Each CDR3 is given with its conserved first and last residue. Fields, in order: D gene, clone size, V gene, J gene, CDR3 protein, CDR3 DNA. A D gene is named only where the DNA matches it firmly. Rows give clone size only sometimes, using once, few, many, or a class for an expanded clone.

d_call: -
clone_size: -
v_call: TRBV2
j_call: TRBJ2-7
cdr3_aa: CASSGFGGESSYEQYF
cdr3_nt: TGTGCCAGCAGCGGATTTGGGGGCGAGAGCTCCTACGAGCAGTACTTC

d_call: -
clone_size: few
v_call: TRBV6-5
j_call: TRBJ1-5
cdr3_aa: CASSYGRNQPQHF
cdr3_nt: TGTGCCAGCAGTTACGGCAGAAATCAGCCCCAGCATTTT

d_call: TRBD2
clone_size: -
v_call: TRBV9
j_call: TRBJ2-7
cdr3_aa: CASTYVPASGRSTSGNEQYF
cdr3_nt: TGTGCCAGCACCTACGTACCGGCTAGCGGGAGGTCCACCTCGGGCAACGAGCAGTACTTC

d_call: TRBD1
clone_size: -
v_call: TRBV4-1
j_call: TRBJ1-2
cdr3_aa: CASSQPGQGNYGYTF
cdr3_nt: TGCGCCAGCAGCCAACCGGGACAGGGTAACTATGGCTACACCTTC

d_call: TRBD1
clone_size: -
v_call: TRBV2
j_call: TRBJ2-3
cdr3_aa: CAGSQGSTDTQYF
cdr3_nt: TGTGCCGGGTCACAGGGGAGCACAGATACGCAGTATTTT

d_call: -
clone_size: -
v_call: TRBV7-2
j_call: TRBJ2-1
cdr3_aa: CASSLRGLIYNEQFF
cdr3_nt: TGTGCCAGCAGCTTGAGAGGACTGATCTACAATGAGCAGTTCTTC

d_call: TRBD1
clone_size: -
v_call: TRBV27
j_call: TRBJ1-1
cdr3_aa: CASSYFQGALGTEAFF
cdr3_nt: TGTGCCAGCAGTTACTTCCAGGGGGCGCTGGGCACTGAAGCTTTCTTT

d_call: TRBD1
clone_size: -
v_call: TRBV7-8
j_call: TRBJ1-5
cdr3_aa: CASSRGQGDNQPQHF
cdr3_nt: TGTGCCAGCAGCCGGGGACAGGGGGACAATCAGCCCCAGCATTTT

d_call: TRBD2
clone_size: -
v_call: TRBV27
j_call: TRBJ2-4
cdr3_aa: CASSISLAGAKNIQYF
cdr3_nt: TGTGCCAGCAGTATAAGCCTAGCGGGTGCCAAAAACATTCAGTACTTC

d_call: -
clone_size: -
v_call: TRBV14
j_call: TRBJ1-1
cdr3_aa: CASSHSISGFEAFF
cdr3_nt: TGTGCCAGCAGCCATAGCATCAGTGGTTTTGAAGCTTTCTTT

d_call: TRBD2
clone_size: -
v_call: TRBV7-3
j_call: TRBJ2-7
cdr3_aa: CASSFSGGPYEQYF
cdr3_nt: TGTGCCAGCAGCTTTAGCGGGGGACCCTACGAGCAGTACTTC

d_call: -
clone_size: -
v_call: TRBV30
j_call: TRBJ1-2
cdr3_aa: CAARAGPAAYGYTF
cdr3_nt: TGTGCCGCCAGGGCGGGACCGGCGGCCTATGGCTACACCTTC

d_call: TRBD1
clone_size: -
v_call: TRBV30
j_call: TRBJ2-3
cdr3_aa: CAWSPPHRGQRDTQYF
cdr3_nt: TGTGCCTGGAGCCCCCCCCACAGGGGGCAAAGAGATACGCAGTATTTT

d_call: TRBD1
clone_size: -
v_call: TRBV5-1
j_call: TRBJ2-5
cdr3_aa: CASSLTGGLEETQYF
cdr3_nt: TGCGCCAGCAGCTTGACAGGGGGACTCGAAGAGACCCAGTACTTC

d_call: TRBD2
clone_size: once
v_call: TRBV4-3
j_call: TRBJ2-2
cdr3_aa: CASSQEARGGSGELFF
cdr3_nt: TGCGCCAGCAGCCAAGAAGCGCGGGGGGGGTCCGGGGAGCTGTTTTTT

d_call: TRBD1
clone_size: few
v_call: TRBV27
j_call: TRBJ1-1
cdr3_aa: CASWAPTGAIRAFF
cdr3_nt: TGTGCCAGCTGGGCCCCAACAGGGGCCATTCGAGCTTTCTTT

d_call: TRBD1
clone_size: -
v_call: TRBV4-1
j_call: TRBJ2-1
cdr3_aa: CASSQDEGTASYNEQFF
cdr3_nt: TGCGCCAGCAGCCAAGACGAGGGGACAGCTTCCTACAATGAGCAGTTCTTC